This T cell receptor (beta chain) was documented in a study of T cells after yellow fever vaccination. Study-wide points: Among primary-vaccination clones, most reappeared after the booster, at 96% for CD4 and roughly 88% for CD8.

MiXCR, run by TCRdb on the 5' RACE reads, gives a single entry per CDR3 protein. The table shows approximately 120,000 distinct CDR3 sequences, with more than 6.5% occurring only once. The CDR3 runs 15 residues. The germline V gene encodes CDR1 SGHDT and CDR2 YYEEEE. V dropped 1 base and J dropped 7; count of bases not matched to a gene: 11. Only a few counts were recorded for this clonotype. Its antigen is unidentified. The gene calls are TRBV5-6 and TRBJ2-7, with 7 bases that match TRBD2. The source of this sequence is a man aged 18-30 years who received the YFV17D yellow fever vaccine. The sequencing used CD4+ T cells sorted from PBMCs, collected 10 to 11 days after the first yellow fever vaccination. As DNA, the CDR3 is TGTGCCAGCAGCTTGCCCCATTCCCGGGGAGGGGAGCAGTACTTC. Its protein is CASSLPHSRGGEQYF.